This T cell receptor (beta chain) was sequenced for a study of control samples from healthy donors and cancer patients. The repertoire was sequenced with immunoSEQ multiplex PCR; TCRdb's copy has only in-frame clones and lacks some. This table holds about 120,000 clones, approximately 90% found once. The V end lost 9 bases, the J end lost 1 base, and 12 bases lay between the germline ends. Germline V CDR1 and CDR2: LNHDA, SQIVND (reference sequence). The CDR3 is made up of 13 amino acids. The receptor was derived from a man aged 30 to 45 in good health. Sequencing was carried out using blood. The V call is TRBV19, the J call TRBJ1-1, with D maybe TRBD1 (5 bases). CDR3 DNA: TGTGCCAGCCAGGACACGTCGAACACTGAAGCTTTCTTT. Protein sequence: CASQDTSNTEAFF.